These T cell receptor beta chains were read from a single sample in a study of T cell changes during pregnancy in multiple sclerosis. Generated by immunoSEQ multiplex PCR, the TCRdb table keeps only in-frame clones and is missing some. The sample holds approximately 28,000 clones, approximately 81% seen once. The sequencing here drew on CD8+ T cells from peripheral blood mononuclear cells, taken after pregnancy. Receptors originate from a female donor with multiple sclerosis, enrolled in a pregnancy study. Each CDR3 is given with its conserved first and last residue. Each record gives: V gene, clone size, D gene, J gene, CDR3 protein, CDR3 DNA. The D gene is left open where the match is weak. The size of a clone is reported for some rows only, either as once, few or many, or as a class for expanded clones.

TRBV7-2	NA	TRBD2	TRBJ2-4	CASSLAGGDIQYF	TGTGCCAGCAGCTTAGCGGGGGGGGACATTCAGTACTTC
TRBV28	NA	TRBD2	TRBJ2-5	CASSLTSGGVHVTQYF	TGTGCCAGCAGTCTAACTAGCGGGGGGGTTCATGTGACCCAGTACTTC
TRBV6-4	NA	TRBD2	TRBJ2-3	CASSDTSGGVDTQYF	TGTGCCAGCAGTGACACTAGCGGGGGAGTAGATACGCAGTATTTT
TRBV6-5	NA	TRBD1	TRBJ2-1	CASSYSQGAGAEQFF	TGTGCCAGCAGTTACAGTCAGGGGGCCGGCGCCGAGCAGTTCTTC
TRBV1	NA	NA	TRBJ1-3	CTSSREQGNGNTIYF	TGCACCAGCAGCCGAGAACAGGGAAATGGAAACACCATATATTTT
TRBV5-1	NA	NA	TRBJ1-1	CASSPGVNTEAFF	TGCGCCAGCAGCCCGGGGGTGAACACTGAAGCTTTCTTT
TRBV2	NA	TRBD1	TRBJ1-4	CASSDFPGQGNEKLFF	TGTGCCAGCAGTGACTTTCCGGGACAGGGGAATGAAAAACTGTTTTTT
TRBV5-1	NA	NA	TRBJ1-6	CASSLVSGGNSPLHF	TGCGCCAGCAGCTTGGTTTCAGGAGGAAATTCACCCCTCCACTTT
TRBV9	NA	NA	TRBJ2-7	CASSVGSETSYEQYF	TGTGCCAGCAGCGTAGGGAGCGAGACCTCCTACGAGCAGTACTTC
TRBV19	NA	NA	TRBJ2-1	CASSNPGSVNEQFF	TGTGCCAGTAGTAATCCGGGGTCGGTTAATGAGCAGTTCTTC
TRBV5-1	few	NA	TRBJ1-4	CASSLAANLRLFF	TGCGCCAGCAGCTTGGCCGCGAACCTTCGTCTGTTTTTT
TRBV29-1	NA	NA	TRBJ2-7	CSAQDWSYEQYF	TGCAGCGCCCAGGACTGGAGCTACGAGCAGTACTTC
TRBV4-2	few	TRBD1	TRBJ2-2	CASSPGTGDTGELFF	TGTGCCAGCAGCCCCGGGACAGGGGACACCGGGGAGCTGTTTTTT
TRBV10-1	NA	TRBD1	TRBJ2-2	CASSRTGEGDTGELFF	TGCGCCAGCAGCAGGACAGGGGAAGGGGACACCGGGGAGCTGTTTTTT
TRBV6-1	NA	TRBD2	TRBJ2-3	CASSRLAGEPDTQYF	TGTGCCAGCAGCCGACTAGCGGGGGAGCCAGATACGCAGTATTTT
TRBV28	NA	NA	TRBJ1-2	CASSFEAYGYTF	TGTGCCAGCAGTTTCGAAGCTTATGGCTACACCTTC
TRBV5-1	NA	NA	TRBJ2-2	CASSHPQQQGNTGELFF	TGCGCCAGCAGCCACCCCCAACAACAGGGGAACACCGGGGAGCTGTTTTTT
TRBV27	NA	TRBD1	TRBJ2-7	CASTAGRQGFYEQYF	TGTGCCAGCACCGCAGGCAGACAGGGGTTTTACGAGCAGTACTTC
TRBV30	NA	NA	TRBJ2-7	CAWSSGSHEQYF	TGTGCCTGGAGTTCGGGGTCCCACGAGCAGTACTTC
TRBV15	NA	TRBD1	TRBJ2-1	CATRDTGGNEQFF	TGTGCCACCAGAGATACAGGGGGCAATGAGCAGTTCTTC
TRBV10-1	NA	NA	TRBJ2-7	CASSEGQGHEQYF	TGCGCCAGCAGTGAAGGACAAGGCCACGAGCAGTACTTC
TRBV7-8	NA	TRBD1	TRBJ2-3	CASSEIEGQGADTQYF	TGTGCCAGCAGCGAAATTGAGGGACAGGGGGCAGATACGCAGTATTTT
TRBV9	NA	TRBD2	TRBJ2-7	CASSVGFREGYEQYF	TGTGCCAGCAGCGTAGGTTTCAGGGAGGGCTACGAGCAGTACTTC
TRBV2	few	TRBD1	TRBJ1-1	CASRGQLNTEAFF	TGTGCCAGTAGGGGGCAATTGAACACTGAAGCTTTCTTT
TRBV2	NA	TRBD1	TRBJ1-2	CASSETGNGYTF	TGTGCCAGCAGTGAGACAGGGAATGGCTACACCTTC
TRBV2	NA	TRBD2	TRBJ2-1	CASRVLAGAYNEQFF	TGTGCCAGCAGAGTTCTAGCGGGGGCGTACAATGAGCAGTTCTTC
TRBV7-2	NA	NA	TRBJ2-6	CASSLFGLGANVLTF	TGTGCCAGCAGCTTATTTGGGCTTGGGGCCAACGTCCTGACTTTC
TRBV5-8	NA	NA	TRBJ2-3	CASSLPGRTDTQYF	TGTGCCAGCAGCTTGCCGGGTAGGACAGATACGCAGTATTTT
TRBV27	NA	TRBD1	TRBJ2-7	CASSYTGQEIYEQYF	TGTGCCAGCAGCTACACGGGACAGGAAATCTACGAGCAGTACTTC
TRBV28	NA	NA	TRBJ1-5	CASTPPGYGAQHF	TGTGCCAGCACCCCTCCGGGGTACGGGGCCCAGCATTTT
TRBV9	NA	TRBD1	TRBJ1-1	CASSVGNRGNTEAFF	TGTGCCAGCAGCGTAGGTAACAGGGGTAACACTGAAGCTTTCTTT
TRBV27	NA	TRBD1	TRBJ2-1	CASSLGTVNEQFF	TGTGCCAGCAGTTTGGGGACAGTCAATGAGCAGTTCTTC
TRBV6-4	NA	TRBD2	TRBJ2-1	CASSDSIAGGDEQFF	TGTGCCAGCAGTGACTCAATAGCGGGGGGAGATGAGCAGTTCTTC
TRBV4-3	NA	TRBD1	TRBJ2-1	CASSQDFAGGYNEQFF	TGCGCCAGCAGCCAAGATTTTGCAGGGGGCTACAATGAGCAGTTCTTC
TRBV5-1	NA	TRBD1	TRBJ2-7	CASSLVSGGTYEQYF	TGCGCCAGCAGCTTGGTCTCAGGGGGCACCTACGAGCAGTACTTC
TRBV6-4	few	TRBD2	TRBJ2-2	CASSSGDTGELFF	TGTGCCAGCAGTAGCGGGGACACCGGGGAGCTGTTTTTT
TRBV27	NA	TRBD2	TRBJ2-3	CASSPLAGATDTQYF	TGTGCCAGCAGCCCACTAGCGGGGGCCACAGATACGCAGTATTTT
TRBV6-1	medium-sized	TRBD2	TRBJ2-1	CASSEASGGYNEQFF	TGTGCCAGCAGTGAAGCTAGCGGGGGGTACAATGAGCAGTTCTTC
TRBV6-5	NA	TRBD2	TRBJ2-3	CASSRLAGEPDTQYF	TGTGCCAGCAGCCGACTAGCGGGGGAGCCAGATACGCAGTATTTT
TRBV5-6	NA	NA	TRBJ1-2	CASSLVGDNYGYTF	TGTGCCAGCAGCTTGGTGGGAGATAACTATGGCTACACCTTC
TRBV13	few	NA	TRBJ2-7	CASTRGYLDEQYF	TGTGCCAGCACTAGAGGCTACCTCGACGAGCAGTACTTC
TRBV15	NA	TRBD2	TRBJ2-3	CATSRDSGGADTQYF	TGTGCCACCAGCAGAGATAGCGGGGGGGCAGATACGCAGTATTTT